A single sample gave rise to the 17 T cell receptor beta chains below, sequenced in a study of T-cell reconstitution after alpha-beta-depleted transplantation in children (dated by TCRdb to the mid-2010s). Library creation used PCR. The instrument given in TCRdb is Illumina HiSeq 2500. Molecular barcoding was employed in the preparation of TCR libraries, with unique molecular identifiers being used to normalize TCRbeta repertoire quantification. The public reads were quality trimmed at Q25 with fastp and then assembled into clones with MiXCR by TCRdb, keeping productive beta chains. Each entry is one CDR3 protein sequence, shown with its most common DNA and genes. For this sample the table gives approximately 500,000 distinct CDR3 sequences, of which roughly a quarter were detected only once. The ten most abundant clones make up about 35% of the sample. Explained via the paper, the treatment or condition label denotes: allogeneic hematopoietic cell transplantation with graft depleted of TCRalphabeta T cells and CD19 B cells.

The sequences come from PBMCs, collected before TCRalphabeta/CD19-depleted stem cell transplant. The receptors stem from a boy younger than two with Wiskott-Aldrich syndrome, due to receive a stem cell transplant.

The rearrangement links TRBV3-1 to TRBJ2-7; D ambiguous. Germline CDR1 is LGHDT and CDR2 is YNNKEL (reference sequence). The germline V and J ends were trimmed by 2 bases and 3 bases, with 5 bases remaining between them. CDR3 length: 12 amino acids. CDR3 nucleotide sequence: TGTGCCAGCAGCCAATACATCTACGAGCAGTACTTC. Translated, it gives CASSQYIYEQYF.

This clonotype was counted only a few times. This chain connects TRBV19 to TRBJ2-1, with TRBD1 as a possible D gene (7 bases). Trimming cost V 1 base and J 2 bases, with 12 bases left between them. CDR3 size: 16 residues. Germline V CDR1 and CDR2: LNHDA, SQIVND (reference sequence). CDR3 in DNA: TGTGCCAGTAGTATAGTAGGAGGGGGCACCTACAATGAGCAGTTCTTC. Protein: CASSIVGGGTYNEQFF. Based on the CDR3 plus reference TRBV19 and TRBJ2-1, the full variable domain is DGGITQSPKYLFRKEGQNVTLSCEQNLNHDAMYWYRQDPGQGLRLIYYSQIVNDFQKGDIAEGYSVSREKKESFPLTVTSAQKNPTAFYLCASSIVGGGTYNEQFFGPGTRLTVL.

In its sample, this clonotype was seen a few times. This chain connects TRBV12-3 or TRBV12-4 to TRBJ1-1; maybe TRBD1 (5 bases). V shed 3 bases and J shed 1 base, with 9 bases lying between them. This CDR3 comprises 14 residues. CDR3 in amino acids: CASSFRQGNTEAFF. The CDR3 coding sequence is TGTGCCAGCAGTTTCCGTCAGGGGAACACTGAAGCTTTCTTT.

This clonotype was observed a handful of times. The CDR3 nucleotides are TGTGCCAGCAGCCTCAGGGAGGGGTACAATGAGCAGTTCTTC. This translates into CASSLREGYNEQFF. V is TRBV14 and J is TRBJ2-1, with 7 bases matching TRBD2. Unmatched junction bases numbered 4, after V lost 4 bases and J lost 4 bases. CDR1 is SGHDN and CDR2 is FVKESK in the germline V gene. This CDR3 has 14 amino acids.

The chain recombines TRBV5-1 with TRBJ1-6; D is undetermined. Trimming cost V 5 bases and J 15 bases, with 21 bases left between them. There are 14 residues in the CDR3. Germline loops: CDR1 SGHRS, CDR2 YFSETQ. The CDR3 loop reads CASRDGESRSLLHF. CDR3 nucleotides: TGCGCCAGCAGAGATGGAGAGTCGAGATCTCTCCTCCACTTT.

The CDR3 region has the DNA TGCGCCAGCAGGACCGGGACAGGCATATCATACGAGCAGTACTTC. Translation: CASRTGTGISYEQYF. The chain is built from TRBV5-1 and TRBJ2-7, with 8 nucleotides matching TRBD1. J was trimmed by 4 bases and V by 5 bases; bases with no gene match: 11. This CDR3 has 15 residues. Per germline, CDR1 SGHRS and CDR2 YFSETQ.

This clonotype was detected many times. The CDR3 reads CASSISAGGAYEQYF. The CDR3 nucleotides are TGCGCCAGCAGCATTTCGGCGGGAGGAGCCTACGAGCAGTACTTC. The chain is built from TRBV5-1 and TRBJ2-7, with 8 bases lining up with TRBD2. Germline V CDR1 and CDR2: SGHRS, YFSETQ. The CDR3 extends over 15 amino acids. V lost 4 bases, J lost 2 bases, and 8 bases stayed unmatched.

The chain links TRBV7-9 to TRBJ2-7; 8 bases map to TRBD1. With V trimmed by 3 bases and J by 7 bases, 5 bases remained unmatched. The CDR3 is 13 residues long. The germline gives CDR1 SEHNR, CDR2 FQNEAQ (reference sequence). CDR3: CASSFTGGREQYF. CDR3 coding DNA: TGTGCCAGCAGCTTTACAGGGGGACGGGAGCAGTACTTC.

This clonotype was detected only once. The chain is built from TRBV20-1 and TRBJ2-1; 8 bases line up with TRBD2. The CDR3 has 15 residues. V lost 0 bases, J lost 8 bases, and 9 bases stayed unmatched. CDR1 and CDR2 (germline): DFQATT, SNEGSKA (reference sequence). CDR3 sequence (DNA): TGCAGTGCTAGAGATCCTAGCGGGCCTGCAGATGAGCAGTTCTTC. Translated, it gives CSARDPSGPADEQFF.

This clonotype has a handful of counts. The chain is built from TRBV29-1 and TRBJ2-2; no reliable D call. CDR3 length: 14 amino acids. The V gene's germline CDR1 is SQVTM and CDR2 ANQGSEA. Trimming removed 5 bases at V and 1 base at J, with 11 bases between. This CDR3 is CSVKGWMNTGELFF. The CDR3 DNA reads TGCAGCGTTAAGGGTTGGATGAACACCGGGGAGCTGTTTTTT.

The chain links TRBV20-1 to TRBJ1-6; possibly TRBD1 for D (6 bases). There are 15 residues in the CDR3. Germline lookup yields CDR1 DFQATT and CDR2 SNEGSKA (reference sequence). Trimming stripped 6 bases from V and 7 bases from J, with 19 bases between. The CDR3 nucleotides are TGCAGTGCCCATTCCGTACAGGGCTTCAATTCACCCCTCCACTTT. It specifies CSAHSVQGFNSPLHF.

This clonotype was found a few times. The chain joins TRBV10-3 to TRBJ2-5; possibly TRBD2 for D (5 bases). The ends were cut back, 9 bases at V and 3 bases at J, with 17 bases in the middle. The V gene's germline CDR1 is ENHRY and CDR2 SYGVKD. The CDR3 is 14 amino acids. The CDR3, as DNA: TGTGCCATTTCTTGGGTGGGAGCAGAAGAGACCCAGTACTTC. This sequence encodes CAISWVGAEETQYF.

The chain uses TRBV4-1 and TRBJ1-3, with 9 bases aligning to TRBD1. Germline CDR1 MGHRA, CDR2 YSYEKL. The trim removed 0 bases at V and 1 base at J, leaving 7 bases unmatched. The CDR3 spans 18 residues. The CDR3, as DNA: TGCGCCAGCAGCCAAGATTGGGGACAGGGACGGTCTGGAAACACCATATATTTT. Translated, it gives CASSQDWGQGRSGNTIYF.

This clonotype has only a few counts. This chain joins TRBV20-1 and TRBJ1-5; 9 bases match TRBD1. The CDR3 covers 14 residues. V was clipped by 6 bases and J by 6 bases; unmatched bases: 9. CDR1 is DFQATT and CDR2 is SNEGSKA in the germline V gene (reference sequence). The CDR3 region is CSATRGQGPQPQHF. CDR3 coding DNA: TGCAGTGCCACCCGTGGACAGGGGCCTCAGCCCCAGCATTTT.

This clonotype was observed once. J is TRBJ2-3 and V is TRBV15; 7 bases are shared with TRBD2. The V gene end was trimmed by 1 base and the J gene end by 10 bases; junction bases not matched to a gene: 2. Germline CDR1 and CDR2: LNHNV and YYDKDF (reference sequence). This CDR3 region has 12 residues. The CDR3 DNA reads TGTGCCACCAGCAGAGGCGGGGGATCGCAGTATTTT. Amino acid sequence: CATSRGGGSQYF.

This clonotype was recorded a few times. The chain carries TRBV27 and TRBJ2-7; perhaps TRBD2 as D (5 bases). V dropped 7 bases and J dropped 3 bases, with 13 bases sitting between them. In germline, CDR1 is MNHEY, CDR2 SMNVEV (reference sequence). This CDR3 comprises 13 residues. CDR3 amino acids: CASTGSGGYEQYF. The CDR3 nucleotides read TGTGCCAGCACCGGTTCCGGAGGCTACGAGCAGTACTTC.

This chain uses TRBV27 with TRBJ2-3; 12 bases agree with TRBD2. The CDR3 runs to 15 residues. V lost 7 bases, J lost 1 base, and 3 bases stayed unmatched. Germline loops: CDR1 MNHEY, CDR2 SMNVEV (reference sequence). The CDR3 loop reads CASTPSGRGTDTQYF. CDR3 DNA sequence: TGTGCCAGCACCCCTAGCGGGAGGGGCACAGATACGCAGTATTTT.